This is a list of T cell receptor beta chains from one sample in a study of shared clonotypes between healthy human individuals. Repertoires were generated with immunoSEQ multiplex PCR, while TCRdb's copy carries only in-frame clones and drops some. The sample carries around 2,100,000 clones, roughly 94% recorded once. The sample consisted of naive CD8+ T cells sorted from blood. The receptor source for this set is a man in his late teens or twenties in good health. Both conserved end residues are part of each CDR3. D genes are given only for firm matches. Size is stated for part of the rows, as once, few or many counts, or as a class when the clone is expanded.

D gene	clone size	V gene	J gene	CDR3 DNA	CDR3 protein
.	.	TRBV6-4	TRBJ1-2	TGTGCCAGCACGCGGGACTGCCCCCGGCGGGGCTACACCTTC	CASTRDCPRRGYTF
.	.	TRBV4-2	TRBJ2-7	TGTGCCAGCAGCCAAGAATCCGGCTACGAGCAGTACTTC	CASSQESGYEQYF
TRBD1	.	TRBV7-3	TRBJ2-7	TGTGCCAGCAGCTTATCGGTCGGGACAGCCTACGAGCAGTACTTC	CASSLSVGTAYEQYF
TRBD1	.	TRBV27	TRBJ1-1	TGTGCCAGCAGTGATGGGACAGGGGGGACTGAAGCTTTCTTT	CASSDGTGGTEAFF
.	.	TRBV30	TRBJ1-5	TGTGCCTGGAGTGATGGACAGATTAATCAGCCCCAGCATTTT	CAWSDGQINQPQHF
.	.	TRBV7-9	TRBJ2-7	TGTGCCAGCAGCCACCCGGGACGGGAGCAGTACTTC	CASSHPGREQYF
TRBD2	.	TRBV7-8	TRBJ2-1	TGTGCCTCCGGGACTAGGGCTTACAATGAGCAGTTCTTC	CASGTRAYNEQFF
.	once	TRBV6-6	TRBJ2-7	TGTGCCAGCACCCCCGTGGGATCCTACGAGCAGTACTTC	CASTPVGSYEQYF
TRBD2	.	TRBV27	TRBJ2-1	TGTGCCAGCAGTTTAATTTACATGACTAGCGGTCTCAATGAGCAGTTCTTC	CASSLIYMTSGLNEQFF
TRBD2	.	TRBV9	TRBJ2-1	TGTGCCAGCAGCGTAACTAGCGGGGTATACAATGAGCAGTTCTTC	CASSVTSGVYNEQFF
.	.	TRBV4-1	TRBJ2-7	TGCGCCAGCAGCCAATTACATTTTGAATCCTACGAGCAGTACTTC	CASSQLHFESYEQYF
.	once	TRBV4-1	TRBJ2-7	TGCGCCAGCAGCCAAGATTGGGGGCTAGGCTACGAGCAGTACTTC	CASSQDWGLGYEQYF
.	once	TRBV6-5	TRBJ1-4	TGTGCCAGCAGCAGACAACCAACTAATGAAAAACTGTTTTTT	CASSRQPTNEKLFF
.	.	TRBV13	TRBJ2-7	TGTGCCAGCAGCTCACAGGGTTACGAGCAGTACTTC	CASSSQGYEQYF
.	once	TRBV7-9	TRBJ1-1	TGTGCCAGCAGCTCGTTTTTGATTGGAGCTTTCTTT	CASSSFLIGAFF
.	.	TRBV21-1	TRBJ2-1	TGTGCCAGCAGCGACGCAGGCCGCGTAGCGGACAATGAGCAGTTCTTC	CASSDAGRVADNEQFF
.	few	TRBV6-1	TRBJ1-2	TGTGCCACTAAGAGGCGTCGGAACTATGGCTACACCTTC	CATKRRRNYGYTF
.	once	TRBV28	TRBJ1-1	TGTGCCAGCAGTTTAGATGGACGGCAAGCTTTCTTT	CASSLDGRQAFF
.	.	TRBV28	TRBJ2-7	TGTGCCAGCAGTTTAGGGGACATCTACGAGCAGTACTTC	CASSLGDIYEQYF
.	.	TRBV27	TRBJ2-7	TGTGCCAGCAGTTTAAGTAGCGGCTACTACGAGCAGTACTTC	CASSLSSGYYEQYF
.	.	TRBV11-2	TRBJ1-1	TGTGCCAGCAGCTTAGAGACCAACAGGAAAGCTTTCTTT	CASSLETNRKAFF
.	.	TRBV10-2	TRBJ2-3	TGCGCCAGCAGTTCCGACAGCAGCACAGATACGCAGTATTTT	CASSSDSSTDTQYF
.	.	TRBV7-3	TRBJ1-4	TGTGCCAGCAGCCCAGTCCGGACATCAATGAGACCCCCTGAGGAAAAACTGTTTTTT	CASSPVRTSMRPPEEKLFF
.	.	TRBV29-1	TRBJ1-1	TGCAGCGTTGACGCCGGGACTGAAGCTTTCTTT	CSVDAGTEAFF
.	.	TRBV12-2	TRBJ2-7	TGTGCAAGTCGCTGTAGACAGGACGCTTCCTACGAGCAGTACTTC	CASRCRQDASYEQYF
TRBD2	.	TRBV2	TRBJ2-5	TGTGCCAGCAGTCTCCTAGCGGGGTCTGAGACCCAGTACTTC	CASSLLAGSETQYF
TRBD1	few	TRBV5-4	TRBJ1-1	TGTGCCAGCAGGAAGGGACAGGAGTTTCTTGAAGCTTTCTTT	CASRKGQEFLEAFF
.	few	TRBV19	TRBJ1-5	TGTGCCAGTAGAGAGAGTGGTCTGGGCAATCAGCCCCAGCATTTT	CASRESGLGNQPQHF
TRBD1	.	TRBV11-2	TRBJ1-2	TGTGCCAGCAGTCTTATGGGGGGGTGGGACAGCCTAGAAGATGGCTACACCTTC	CASSLMGGWDSLEDGYTF
.	once	TRBV11-2	TRBJ2-7	TGTGCCGGGGGGCGGGCTCCTTGGGACGAGCAGTACTTC	CAGGRAPWDEQYF
TRBD1	.	TRBV18	TRBJ2-1	TGTGCCAGCTCACCAGCGATCAGGGGGCTCTACAATGAGCAGTTCTTC	CASSPAIRGLYNEQFF
TRBD1	.	TRBV28	TRBJ1-1	TGTGCCAGCGGGGACAGATACGCTTTCTTT	CASGDRYAFF
.	.	TRBV10-1	TRBJ2-5	TGCGCCAGCAGCCCCGGACGGGGTCTAAACCAAGAGACCCAGTACTTC	CASSPGRGLNQETQYF
TRBD2	.	TRBV7-2	TRBJ2-7	TGTGCCAGCAGCTATATCCGGGCCATAGCGGGAGCGTACGAGCAGTACTTC	CASSYIRAIAGAYEQYF
TRBD2	.	TRBV7-9	TRBJ2-7	TGTGCCAGCAGCCCCTCTGAGCGGGAGATCCCCGAGCAGTACTTC	CASSPSEREIPEQYF